The 32 T cell receptor beta chains presented below share a single source sample, sequenced in a study of vaccination effects on CD4 cells after COVID-19. The method was immunoSEQ multiplex PCR; TCRdb's version includes in-frame clones alone and lacks a portion of them. The table lists tens of thousands of clones, roughly 73% of them singletons. What these receptors recognize is not known. ViraFEST assay sequencing came after antigen-specific CD4+ T cells were expanded with viral peptide pools. CD4+ T cells were isolated after around 10 days of culture. Sometime from March through December 2020, the person acquired a SARS-CoV-2 infection that PCR confirmed. The sequences come from CD4+ T cells from PBMCs cultured with HIV peptides, collected before COVID-19 vaccination. Regarding subset: HIV-1 Nef peptide pool negative control/reference culture. All receptors come from a human donor who had a prior SARS-CoV-2 infection.

There are a few counts of this clone. The chain combines TRBV5-1 with TRBJ2-5; TRBD2 matches at 7 bases. The germline CDR1 and CDR2 sequences are SGHRS and YFSETQ. V dropped 3 bases and J dropped 1; count of bases not matched to a gene: 3. This CDR3 is 14 amino acids long. The CDR3 DNA sequence: TGCGCCAGCAGCTCAAGACTAGCCCAAGAGACCCAGTACTTC. Its translation: CASSSRLAQETQYF.

The gene calls are TRBV3-1 (or the pseudogene TRBV3-2) and TRBJ1-1, with TRBD1 matching 8 bases. Germline V lookup: CDR1 LGHDT, CDR2 YNNKEL (reference sequence). J gave up 6 bases and V 1 base, and 4 bases lay outside the gene matches. CDR3 length: 14 amino acids. CDR3 protein: CASSQAGGNAEAFF. Here the CDR3 DNA reads TGTGCCAGCAGCCAAGCAGGGGGCAACGCTGAAGCTTTCTTT.

CDR3 sequence (DNA): TGTGCCAGCAGCCAATGGCCGGGGCCAGAAGATACGCAGTATTTT. It specifies CASSQWPGPEDTQYF. The chain carries TRBV16 and TRBJ2-3; either TRBD1 or TRBD2 may supply D (5 bases each). Germline loops: CDR1 KGHSY, CDR2 FQNENV. Trimming shortened V by 1 base and J by 5 bases, and 13 bases separated the two germline ends. This CDR3 region has 15 residues.

The chain couples TRBV19 to TRBJ2-7; TRBD1 aligns across 9 bases. CDR1 is LNHDA, CDR2 SQIVND, per germline (reference sequence). The CDR3 runs 14 residues. With 4 bases clipped from V and 2 bases from J, the junction kept 3 bases outside the gene matches. CDR3 protein: CASSKTGGTYEQYF. In nucleotides, the CDR3 is TGTGCCAGTAGTAAGACAGGGGGAACCTACGAGCAGTACTTC.

The rearrangement joins TRBV11-2 to TRBJ2-7, with TRBD2 matching 14 bases. This CDR3 contains 16 residues. Germline V CDR1 and CDR2: SGHAT, FQNNGV. The ends lost 5 bases at V and 2 bases at J; junction bases unmatched: 5. The CDR3 reads CASSGGLAGGAYEQYF. The CDR3 DNA is TGTGCCAGCAGCGGAGGACTAGCGGGGGGTGCCTACGAGCAGTACTTC.

The V and J genes are TRBV5-5 and TRBJ1-5; D unclear. V shed 0 bases and J shed 4 bases, with 8 bases lying between them. Germline lookup yields CDR1 SGHKS and CDR2 YYEKEE (reference sequence). The CDR3 is made up of 14 amino acids. This CDR3 reads CASSLASYNQPQHF. The CDR3 DNA follows: TGTGCCAGCAGCTTGGCTAGTTATAATCAGCCCCAGCATTTT.

The CDR3 DNA follows: TGTGCCAGCTCACCACTCCAGGGGGACACCGGGGAGCTGTTTTTT. Its translation is CASSPLQGDTGELFF. The chain has TRBV18 and TRBJ2-2; 7 nucleotides agree with TRBD1. Per germline, CDR1 KGHSH and CDR2 LQKENI. Unmatched junction bases numbered 2, after V lost 1 base and J lost 3 bases. CDR3 size: 15 residues.

The J gene is TRBJ1-1, the V gene TRBV12-3 or TRBV12-4; no reliable D call. The CDR3 extends over 13 amino acids. Trimming cost V 2 bases and J 5 bases, with 9 bases left between them. CDR3 residues: CASSLMGMTEAFF. CDR3 sequence (DNA): TGTGCCAGCAGTTTAATGGGGATGACTGAAGCTTTCTTT.

The chain links TRBV18 to TRBJ2-7; perhaps TRBD1 as D (5 bases). V gave up 3 bases and J gave up 3 bases, with 9 bases separating them. CDR1 is KGHSH, CDR2 LQKENI, per germline. The CDR3 loop spans 13 amino acids. The DNA for the CDR3 is TGTGCCAGCTCACCGGCGACAGACTACGAGCAGTACTTC. Translated: CASSPATDYEQYF.

The J gene is TRBJ2-1, the V gene TRBV6-2 or TRBV6-3; 13 bases are a match to TRBD2. This CDR3 region has 16 residues. Looked up from germline, CDR1 is MNHEY and CDR2 is SVGEGT. V was clipped by 5 bases and J by 6 bases; unmatched bases: 7. CDR3: CASSTTSGRALNEQFF. The CDR3 DNA is TGTGCCAGCAGTACCACTAGCGGGAGGGCCCTCAATGAGCAGTTCTTC.

In this sample, this clone turned up once. The chain employs TRBV6-5 and TRBJ2-3; D is perhaps TRBD1 (5 bases). There are 14 residues in the CDR3. Trimming removed 5 bases at V and 2 bases at J, with 11 bases between. Germline lookup yields CDR1 MNHEY and CDR2 SVGAGI. CDR3 nucleotide sequence: TGTGCCAGCAGTATACAGGCGATCACAGATACGCAGTATTTT. This sequence encodes CASSIQAITDTQYF.

The chain carries TRBV12-3 or TRBV12-4 and TRBJ2-5; no clear D gene. This CDR3 contains 12 residues. V was shortened by 2 bases and J by 4 bases, with 5 bases between the two germline ends. The CDR3 bases are TGTGCCAGCAGTTTATATGTAGAGACCCAGTACTTC. The encoded protein is CASSLYVETQYF.

V gene TRBV2 combines with J gene TRBJ2-1; perhaps TRBD2 as D (6 bases). Germline values: CDR1 SNHLY, CDR2 FYNNEI. The CDR3 has 13 residues. Trimming stripped 3 bases from V and 7 bases from J, with 10 bases between. The CDR3 spells CASSDGRYNEQFF. The CDR3 coding sequence is TGTGCCAGCAGTGATGGGAGGTATAATGAGCAGTTCTTC.

The rearrangement uses TRBV24-1 and TRBJ2-3; 15 bases are a match to TRBD2. The length of the CDR3 is 17 residues. V lost 3 bases and J lost 3; bases outside the gene matches: 3. Germline CDR1 reads KGHDR; CDR2 reads SFDVKD. CDR3 sequence (DNA): TGTGCCACCAGTGATCCCGGGACTAGCGGGAGGACAGATACGCAGTATTTT. Its translation: CATSDPGTSGRTDTQYF.

V is TRBV14 and J is TRBJ2-1, with 14 bases that match TRBD2. With V trimmed by 5 bases and J by 7 bases, 4 bases remained unmatched. Germline lookup yields CDR1 SGHDN and CDR2 FVKESK. This CDR3 is 15 amino acids long. This chain's CDR3 is CASSKGLAGGNEQFF. The CDR3 region has the DNA TGTGCCAGCAGCAAAGGACTAGCGGGGGGAAATGAGCAGTTCTTC. The full variable domain, rest sourced from reference TRBV14 and TRBJ2-1, is EAGVTQFPSHSVIEKGQTVTLRCDPISGHDNLYWYRRVMGKEIKFLLHFVKESKQDESGMPNNRFLAERTGGTYSTLKVQPAELEDSGVYFCASSKGLAGGNEQFFGPGTRLTVL.

The chain combines TRBV2 with TRBJ1-2, with D perhaps matching TRBD1 (5 bases). The CDR3 spans 14 residues. The germline gives CDR1 SNHLY, CDR2 FYNNEI. V dropped 9 bases and J dropped 6 bases, with 20 bases sitting between them. In DNA, the CDR3 is TGTGCCAGATACGTCCTACGGGGCTATAATGGCTACACCTTC. This translates into CARYVLRGYNGYTF.

This clone was seen only a few times. This chain uses TRBV6-2 or TRBV6-3 with TRBJ2-1, with a possible D match to TRBD1 (5 bases). CDR1 MNHEY and CDR2 SVGEGT come from the germline V gene. Trimming left V 6 bases short and J 7 bases short, with 13 bases between. CDR3 length equals 13 residues. The CDR3 nucleotides read TGTGCCAGCAGCCGCAGGGTTAGGAATGAGCAGTTCTTC. It encodes CASSRRVRNEQFF.

This clone was detected only a few times. The chain combines TRBV2 with TRBJ1-6, with D unclear. The CDR3 spans 15 residues. Trimming cost V 2 bases and J 10 bases, with 15 bases left between them. Germline V lookup: CDR1 SNHLY, CDR2 FYNNEI. CDR3 loop: CASSERRVEYSPLHF. For the CDR3, the DNA is TGTGCCAGCAGTGAAAGGAGGGTTGAATACTCACCCCTCCACTTT.

This rearrangement joins TRBV6-5 to TRBJ1-3; no definite D call. Germline loops: CDR1 MNHEY, CDR2 SVGAGI. Between the trimmed V and J ends, which lost 7 bases and 0 bases, there was a span of 4 bases. The CDR3 runs 12 residues. For the CDR3, the DNA is TGTGCCAGCATGGGCTCTGGAAACACCATATATTTT. Translated, it gives CASMGSGNTIYF.

The genes are TRBV5-6 and TRBJ1-5; 8 bases line up with TRBD1. The CDR3 runs 15 residues. Germline lookup yields CDR1 SGHDT and CDR2 YYEEEE. Trimming at V came to 0 bases and at J to 1 base, leaving 0 bases not matched to a gene. This CDR3 reads CASSLGQGSNQPQHF. The CDR3 DNA reads TGTGCCAGCAGCTTGGGACAGGGGAGCAATCAGCCCCAGCATTTT. Full variable domain (remainder filled in from reference TRBV5-6 and TRBJ1-5): DAGVTQSPTHLIKTRGQQVTLRCSPKSGHDTVSWYQQALGQGPQFIFQYYEEEERQRGNFPDRFSGHQFPNYSSELNVNALLLGDSALYLCASSLGQGSNQPQHFGDGTRLSIL.

The genes are TRBV27 and TRBJ2-3; 7 positions match TRBD1. The trim removed 3 bases at V and 1 base at J, leaving 4 bases unmatched. This CDR3 has 15 amino acids. The germline V gene has CDR1 MNHEY and CDR2 SMNVEV (reference sequence). CDR3 sequence: CASSFDRVGTDTQYF. The CDR3 DNA sequence: TGTGCCAGCAGTTTCGACAGGGTAGGCACAGATACGCAGTATTTT.

This clone was observed a single time. This sequence joins TRBV18 and TRBJ2-1, with TRBD1 as a possible D gene (5 bases). V was cut by 3 bases and J by 6 bases, with 9 bases left in between. Per germline, CDR1 KGHSH and CDR2 LQKENI. The CDR3 contains 13 residues. The CDR3, as DNA: TGTGCCAGCTCACCGGGGCAGGGCAATGAGCAGTTCTTC. This sequence encodes CASSPGQGNEQFF. The whole variable domain, remainder taken from reference TRBV18 and TRBJ2-1, is NAGVMQNPRHLVRRRGQEARLRCSPMKGHSHVYWYRQLPEEGLKFMVYLQKENIIDESGMPKERFSAEFPKEGPSILRIQQVVRGDSAAYFCASSPGQGNEQFFGPGTRLTVL.

In its sample, this clone was seen a few times. The chain is built from TRBV4-1 and TRBJ2-1, with TRBD1 matching over 7 bases. This CDR3 has 14 amino acids. Per germline, CDR1 MGHRA and CDR2 YSYEKL. The J segment lost 8 bases and the V segment lost 4 bases, leaving 8 bases of the junction unmatched. CDR3 sequence (DNA): TGCGCCAGCAGCCGTTTGACAGGGACCCATGAGCAGTTCTTC. Protein: CASSRLTGTHEQFF.

V usage is TRBV9 and J usage is TRBJ2-3, with D tentatively TRBD1 or TRBD2 (5 bases each). This CDR3 is 16 amino acids long. V dropped 4 bases and J dropped 4 bases, with 19 bases sitting between them. Looked up from germline, CDR1 is SGDLS and CDR2 is YYNGEE. The CDR3, as DNA: TGTGCCAGCAGCTCGAGGGGACGTAGCCTGGCAGATACGCAGTATTTT. Translation: CASSSRGRSLADTQYF.

The chain combines TRBV5-1 with TRBJ1-1, with D uncertain. CDR3 length: 14 residues. Germline CDR1 and CDR2: SGHRS and YFSETQ. Trimming shortened V by 0 bases and J by 1 base, and 7 bases separated the two germline ends. The DNA for the CDR3 is TGCGCCAGCAGCTTGGAAGTGAGGAACACTGAAGCTTTCTTT. It encodes CASSLEVRNTEAFF.

The chain has TRBV18 and TRBJ2-3; TRBD2 might be the D (6 bases). The V gene's germline CDR1 is KGHSH and CDR2 LQKENI. The V and J ends lost 4 bases and 4 bases respectively, with 12 bases between them. The CDR3 covers 14 residues. CDR3: CASSRYGSADTQYF. CDR3 in DNA: TGTGCCAGCTCACGTTACGGGAGCGCAGATACGCAGTATTTT.

This clone has just one count. The chain employs TRBV15 and TRBJ2-7; 10 bases fit TRBD2. The CDR3 runs 18 residues. With V trimmed by 0 bases and J by 3 bases, 11 bases remained unmatched. The germline V gene encodes CDR1 LNHNV and CDR2 YYDKDF (reference sequence). The CDR3 loop reads CATSRDPAGGPVGYEQYF. The CDR3 coding sequence is TGTGCCACCAGCAGAGATCCAGCGGGAGGGCCGGTTGGCTACGAGCAGTACTTC.

The J gene is TRBJ2-7, the V gene TRBV28, with TRBD1 as a possible D gene (6 bases). Germline CDR1 reads MDHEN; CDR2 reads SYDVKM. V shed 5 bases and J shed 1 base, with 12 bases lying between them. This CDR3 has 14 amino acids. CDR3 amino acids: CASSPFGQSYEQYF. The DNA for the CDR3 is TGTGCCAGCAGTCCCTTCGGACAGTCCTACGAGCAGTACTTC.

This chain links TRBV19 with TRBJ2-2; 8 positions match TRBD1. Trimming cost V 1 base and J 3 bases; bases outside gene matches: 4. Germline V CDR1 and CDR2: LNHDA, SQIVND (reference sequence). The CDR3 is 16 amino acids. The CDR3 loop is CASSIVPGGDTGELFF. CDR3 bases: TGTGCCAGTAGTATAGTCCCAGGGGGCGACACCGGGGAGCTGTTTTTT.

The chain links TRBV18 to TRBJ2-7; D ambiguous. The length of the CDR3 is 13 residues. The V and J ends lost 3 bases and 4 bases respectively, with 10 bases between them. Looked up from germline, CDR1 is KGHSH and CDR2 is LQKENI. The CDR3 DNA reads as TGTGCCAGCTCACCCAGTCTCGAATACGAGCAGTACTTC. Translation gives CASSPSLEYEQYF. Drawing the rest from reference TRBV18 and TRBJ2-7, the complete variable domain is NAGVMQNPRHLVRRRGQEARLRCSPMKGHSHVYWYRQLPEEGLKFMVYLQKENIIDESGMPKERFSAEFPKEGPSILRIQQVVRGDSAAYFCASSPSLEYEQYFGPGTRLTVT.

This chain links TRBV4-2 with TRBJ1-1; D remains ambiguous. The CDR3 contains 14 residues. Between the trimmed V and J ends, which lost 0 bases and 1 base, there was a span of 6 bases. CDR1 and CDR2 (germline): LGHNA, YNFKEQ. The CDR3 region has the DNA TGTGCCAGCAGCCAAGATCCGGAGAACACTGAAGCTTTCTTT. It codes for CASSQDPENTEAFF.

This chain links TRBV5-4 with TRBJ2-6; 11 positions match TRBD2. Germline CDR1 is SGHNT and CDR2 is YYREEE (reference sequence). The CDR3 is 17 amino acids. CDR3 loop: CGYGPLAGVSGANVLTF. CDR3 in DNA: TGTGGATACGGGCCACTAGCGGGAGTGTCTGGGGCCAACGTCCTGACTTTC.